This T cell receptor (beta chain) was sequenced during a study of blood T cell repertoires in COVID-19. Assay used: immunoSEQ multiplex PCR; TCRdb lists only in-frame clones, some missing. The table shows roughly 81,000 clones, with about 85% occurring only once. This CDR3 has 15 amino acids. V dropped 4 bases and J dropped 1 base, with 13 bases sitting between them. CDR1 is SGHKS and CDR2 is YYEKEE in the germline V gene (reference sequence). V and J are TRBV5-5 and TRBJ2-3; no firm D call. The receptor was derived from a woman at least 80 years old with COVID-19, enrolled during active disease. The material sequenced was peripheral blood. This CDR3 reads CASSVLMSGTDTQYF. CDR3 bases: TGTGCCAGCAGCGTGCTCATGAGCGGCACAGATACGCAGTATTTT.